One sample yielded the 21 T cell receptor beta chains listed below, sequenced in a study of control samples from healthy donors and cancer patients. The protocol was immunoSEQ multiplex PCR, while the TCRdb copy is restricted to in-frame clones and leaves out a portion. The table records approximately 150,000 clones, about 90% of them present only once. The sample was blood. The receptors shown here come from a man younger than 35 in good health.

This clone has just one count. The genes are TRBV7-8 and TRBJ2-6; D not resolved. The CDR3 is 18 amino acids. The germline V gene has CDR1 SGHVS and CDR2 FQNEAQ. The V end was cut by 1 base, the J end by 0 bases, with 13 bases between. DNA for the CDR3: TGTGCCAGCAGCTTAGTTTCTTGGGGTCACTCTGGGGCCAACGTCCTGACTTTC. Its translation: CASSLVSWGHSGANVLTF.

Remarks on this clone: Other nucleotide sequences in the sample specify the same CDR3. The V call is TRBV28, the J call TRBJ1-5; D gene uncertain. Germline-derived CDR1 and CDR2 are MDHEN and SYDVKM. Trimming pared 2 bases from V and 1 base from J, leaving 3 bases between. The CDR3 is made up of 13 amino acids. DNA of the CDR3: TGTGCCAGCAGTTTAGTGAGCAATCAGCCCCAGCATTTT. This gives the protein CASSLVSNQPQHF.

This clone has just one count. This sequence joins TRBV7-8 and TRBJ2-7; 8 bases map to TRBD1. The CDR3 covers 16 residues. Trimming removed 5 bases from V and 4 bases from J; junction bases left unmatched: 13. CDR1 and CDR2 from the germline V gene are SGHVS and FQNEAQ. CDR3 DNA: TGTGCCAGCAGCGTCCTACAGGGGGACTGGGCTTACGAGCAGTACTTC. It encodes CASSVLQGDWAYEQYF.

J is TRBJ2-3 and V is TRBV5-1; 8 bases map to TRBD1. The germline V gene has CDR1 SGHRS and CDR2 YFSETQ. The length of the CDR3 is 17 residues. Losses at the gene ends were 0 bases for V and 6 bases for J; bases not matched to a gene: 12. The CDR3 spells CASSLEGGRGRWDTQYF. Here the CDR3 DNA reads TGCGCCAGCAGCTTGGAGGGCGGCAGGGGGCGCTGGGATACGCAGTATTTT.

This chain links TRBV11-2 with TRBJ2-7, with D possibly TRBD1 on 6 matching bases. The germline V gene has CDR1 SGHAT and CDR2 FQNNGV. Trimming stripped 5 bases from V and 6 bases from J, with 14 bases between. The CDR3 runs 13 residues. The CDR3: CASSPQQGREQYF. The CDR3 nucleotides read TGTGCCAGCAGCCCCCAACAGGGTCGCGAGCAGTACTTC. The full variable domain, in which reference TRBV11-2 and TRBJ2-7 provide the parts outside the CDR3, is EAGVAQSPRYKIIEKRQSVAFWCNPISGHATLYWYQQILGQGPKLLIQFQNNGVVDDSQLPKDRFSAERLKGVDSTLKIQPAKLEDSAVYLCASSPQQGREQYFGPGTRLTVT.

The chain joins TRBV6-6 to TRBJ1-5; TRBD1 is a possible D gene (5 bases). V lost 2 bases and J lost 6, with 14 bases in between. The CDR3 runs 15 residues. CDR1 is MNHNY and CDR2 is SVGAGI in the germline V gene (reference sequence). CDR3 sequence (DNA): TGTGCCAGCAGTTACATTGAGAGGGGAGGTCAGCCCCAGCATTTT. Translated: CASSYIERGGQPQHF.

The V gene is TRBV5-1, the J gene TRBJ1-4; a weak D match, TRBD1 (6 bases). The V end was cut by 0 bases, the J end by 3 bases, with 9 bases between. Per the germline V gene, CDR1 is SGHRS and CDR2 is YFSETQ. CDR3 length: 15 amino acids. The CDR3 DNA reads TGCGCCAGCAGCTTGGAGGGGGGGCCTAATGAAAAACTGTTTTTT. Protein product: CASSLEGGPNEKLFF. The whole variable domain, filled in from reference TRBV5-1 and TRBJ1-4, reads KAGVTQTPRYLIKTRGQQVTLSCSPISGHRSVSWYQQTPGQGLQFLFEYFSETQRNKGNFPGRFSGRQFSNSRSEMNVSTLELGDSALYLCASSLEGGPNEKLFFGSGTQLSVL.

This clone was recorded many times. In nucleotides, the CDR3 is TGTGCCAGCAGCGACCGACAGGGGTACTTCTATGGCTACACCTTC. Its protein is CASSDRQGYFYGYTF. The gene calls are TRBV9 and TRBJ1-2, with TRBD1 matching 8 bases. Germline CDR1 is SGDLS and CDR2 is YYNGEE. The length of the CDR3 is 15 residues. V gave up 3 bases and J gave up 4 bases; unmatched junction bases: 8.

This clone appeared a single time. CDR3 coding DNA: TGTGCCAGTAGTATAGTTGGGCCCTACGAGGGTGAAAAACTGTTTTTT. It is translated as CASSIVGPYEGEKLFF. The chain carries TRBV19 and TRBJ1-4; D remains unclear. Trimming removed 1 base from V and 7 bases from J, with 16 bases in between. CDR3 size: 16 residues. Germline values: CDR1 LNHDA, CDR2 SQIVND (reference sequence).

J is TRBJ2-7 and V is TRBV19; D is ambiguous. Germline V CDR1 and CDR2: LNHDA, SQIVND (reference sequence). The CDR3 runs to 13 residues. Trimming removed 7 bases at V and 0 bases at J, with 10 bases between. The CDR3 sequence: CASKNCLSYEQYF. Written as DNA, the CDR3 is TGTGCCAGTAAAAACTGCCTCTCCTACGAGCAGTACTTC.

The CDR3 nucleotides read TGCGCCAGCAGCCAAGATACGAGACGGGGGCAAAGCCCTGGTGAAAAACTGTTTTTT. As protein: CASSQDTRRGQSPGEKLFF. The V and J genes are TRBV4-3 and TRBJ1-4; tentative D call: TRBD1 (6 bases). Germline CDR1 LGHNA, CDR2 YSLEER. The V end was cut by 0 bases, the J end by 7 bases, with 24 bases between. The CDR3 runs to 19 residues.

The chain is built from TRBV2 and TRBJ1-5; TRBD1 might be the D (6 bases). This CDR3 has 14 amino acids. The V end was cut by 2 bases, the J end by 2 bases, with 7 bases between. In germline, CDR1 is SNHLY, CDR2 FYNNEI. CDR3 coding DNA: TGTGCCAGCAGTGAACAGGGGCGCAATCAGCCCCAGCATTTT. It yields the protein CASSEQGRNQPQHF.

This chain links TRBV7-2 with TRBJ2-1; a possible D gene is TRBD2 (6 bases). The CDR3 sequence is 16 residues long. V lost 4 bases to trimming and J lost 2 bases, with 15 bases between them. Per the germline V gene, CDR1 is SGHTA and CDR2 is FQGNSA. CDR3 sequence reads: CASSSDRDFTYNEQFF. CDR3 bases: TGTGCCAGCAGCTCGGATCGGGACTTCACCTACAATGAGCAGTTCTTC.

The rearrangement joins TRBV29-1 to TRBJ2-5; 7 bases align to TRBD1. CDR1 is SQVTM and CDR2 is ANQGSEA in the germline V gene. V shed 8 bases and J 5 bases; nucleotides not matched to a gene: 5. There are 11 residues in the CDR3. DNA for the CDR3: TGCAGCATACAGGGGTCGGAGACCCAGTACTTC. Amino acids: CSIQGSETQYF.

The J gene is TRBJ2-3, the V gene TRBV2; D remains unclear. V shed 2 bases and J shed 0 bases, with 12 bases lying between them. Germline V gene sequence: CDR1 SNHLY, CDR2 FYNNEI. The CDR3 consists of 16 residues. The CDR3 nucleotides are TGTGCCAGCAGTGAATTAGGCGGAGCTAGCACAGATACGCAGTATTTT. This codes for CASSELGGASTDTQYF.

V gene TRBV18 combines with J gene TRBJ2-3; maybe TRBD1 (5 bases). This CDR3 region has 17 residues. Per germline, CDR1 KGHSH and CDR2 LQKENI. Trimming pared 6 bases from V and 1 base from J, leaving 20 bases between. The CDR3 nucleotides read TGTGCCAGCTCGACCCGCTTGGCAGGGTGGGGCACAGATACGCAGTATTTT. The encoded protein is CASSTRLAGWGTDTQYF.

This chain links TRBV11-2 with TRBJ2-3, with 9 bases matching TRBD1. Germline V gives CDR1 SGHAT, CDR2 FQNNGV. The CDR3 is 15 residues long. J was trimmed by 1 base and V by 5 bases; bases with no gene match: 4. CDR3 residues: CASSRTGEGTDTQYF. CDR3 bases: TGTGCCAGCAGCCGGACAGGGGAAGGCACAGATACGCAGTATTTT.

The count of this clone is one. The V and J genes are TRBV4-1 and TRBJ1-6; weak D call: TRBD1 (5 bases). V gave up 0 bases and J gave up 9 bases, with 9 bases separating them. Germline V gene data show CDR1 as MGHRA and CDR2 as YSYEKL. The CDR3 consists of 14 residues. CDR3 protein: CASSQDRDGSPLHF. The CDR3 DNA is TGCGCCAGCAGCCAAGACAGGGATGGTTCACCCCTCCACTTT.

The rearrangement links TRBV30 to TRBJ2-5; either TRBD1 or TRBD2 may fit D (5 bases each). This CDR3 spans 14 amino acids. The V end lost 5 bases, the J end lost 2 bases, and 15 bases lay between the germline ends. Per germline, CDR1 GTSNPN and CDR2 SVGIG (reference sequence). The CDR3: CAWGGGGRQETQYF. The CDR3 DNA reads TGTGCCTGGGGGGGTGGGGGTCGGCAAGAGACCCAGTACTTC. Combining the CDR3 with reference TRBV30 and TRBJ2-5 gives the whole variable domain SQTIHQWPATLVQPVGSPLSLECTVEGTSNPNLYWYRQAAGRGLQLLFYSVGIGQISSEVPQNLSASRPQDRQFILSSKKLLLSDSGFYLCAWGGGGRQETQYFGPGTRLLVL.

As DNA, the CDR3 is TGTGCCAGCAGCCAAGATGGGGTCAACACTGAAGCTTTCTTT. It specifies CASSQDGVNTEAFF. The chain is built from TRBV3-1 (or the pseudogene TRBV3-2) and TRBJ1-1; D is uncertain. Per germline, CDR1 LGHDT and CDR2 YNNKEL (reference sequence). This CDR3 contains 14 residues. Deletions cut 0 bases from V and 2 bases from J, with 7 bases between.

CDR3 DNA: TGTGCCAGTAGTCTTACTAGCCGGGGTACGCAGTATTTT. It encodes CASSLTSRGTQYF. J is TRBJ2-3 and V is TRBV19, with a weak D call TRBD2 (6 bases). The CDR3 consists of 13 residues. With 5 bases removed from V and 8 bases from J, the gap between germline ends came to 14 bases. Germline V gene data show CDR1 as LNHDA and CDR2 as SQIVND (reference sequence).